Sequencing of this T cell receptor (beta chain) was carried out in a study of post-analysis software for immune sequencing data. The overall study: Relapsing-remitting, secondary progressive and progressive-relapsing forms of multiple sclerosis all featured among disease courses. Findings of the study overall: Roughly five TRBV segments were more frequent in patients than controls; TRBV5-6, TRBV5-1 and TRBV20-1 belonged to this group. Clustering by F measure revealed strong co-clustering among samples prepared together in one batch.

To note about this clonotype: Antigen specificity is unknown.

Unique molecular identifiers were present in the TCR beta cDNA libraries. MiXCR was run by TCRdb on the PCR reads, yielding one entry per CDR3 protein. Counted here are almost 700,000 distinct CDR3 sequences, more than 50% occurring once; the ten biggest clones make up around 11%. The CDR3 contains 18 residues. Unmatched junction bases numbered 12, after V lost 5 bases and J lost 1 base. Per the germline V gene, CDR1 is WSHSY and CDR2 is SAAADI. Sample: blood. This chain connects TRBV10-2 to TRBJ2-3, with TRBD1 matching 10 bases. This TCR was sampled from a girl under 10 years old with multiple sclerosis. The CDR3, as DNA: TGCGCCAGCAGTATCCGCCTCCAGACAGGGGGCGGCACAGATACGCAGTATTTT. It encodes CASSIRLQTGGGTDTQYF.